This T cell receptor (beta chain) came from a study of T-cell reconstitution after alpha-beta-depleted transplantation in children. Trimming took off 3 bases at V and 0 bases at J, with 9 bases between the two ends. Germline V gives CDR1 SGDLS, CDR2 YYNGEE. The CDR3 has 14 residues. Unique molecular identifiers were used to barcode this TCRbeta library. TCRdb re-called the PCR reads through MiXCR, storing one row per CDR3 protein. This table holds some 490,000 distinct CDR3 sequences, 12% found once. Ten or more counts support this clonotype. Sample: PBMCs from the stem cell graft donor, taken from the stem cell graft. V and J are TRBV9 and TRBJ1-1; D might be TRBD1 (5 bases). The TCR originated in a human donor who donated a stem cell graft to a child with combined immunodeficiency. CDR3 in DNA: TGTGCCAGCAGCGCCGGACATTTGAACACTGAAGCTTTCTTT. It codes for CASSAGHLNTEAFF.